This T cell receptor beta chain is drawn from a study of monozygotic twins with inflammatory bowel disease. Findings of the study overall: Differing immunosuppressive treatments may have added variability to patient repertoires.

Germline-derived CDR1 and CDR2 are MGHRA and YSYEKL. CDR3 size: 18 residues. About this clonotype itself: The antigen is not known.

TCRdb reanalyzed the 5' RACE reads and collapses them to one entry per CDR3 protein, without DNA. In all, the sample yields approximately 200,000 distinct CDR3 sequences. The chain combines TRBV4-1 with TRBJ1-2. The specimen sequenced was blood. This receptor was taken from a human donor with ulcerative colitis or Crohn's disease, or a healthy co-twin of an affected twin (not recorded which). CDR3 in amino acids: CASSQERVVGDPDYGYTF.